This T cell receptor beta chain was profiled in a study of regulatory T cells in long-lasting Graves disease. As for time point: newly diagnosed GD, antithyroid drugs for less than 3 months. PBMC-derived RNA was used for the TCR library. Sequencing libraries for TCR beta were prepared with iRepertoire HTBI primers and Arm-PCR of CDR3 regions. TCRdb re-called the multiplex PCR reads through MiXCR, storing one row per CDR3 protein. This sample has more than 450,000 distinct CDR3 sequences, with 12% found just once. This clonotype was counted many times. As yet, its antigen is unknown. Study-wide points: Peripheral blood alone, not thyroid tissue, underwent study. Between persistent patients, 2,500 to 3,500 public clonotypes were shared, exceeding the 950 to 1,000 shared between new patients. Favoring TRBV28, TRBJ1-2 and TRBJ2-5 was a feature seen in persistent disease.

The V segment lost 10 bases and the J segment 9 bases; nucleotides outside the gene matches: 18. The CDR3 runs to 18 residues. Germline lookup yields CDR1 ENHRY and CDR2 SYGVKD. A further study also used this sample, focusing on T cells in Graves' hyperthyroidism and ophthalmopathy.

The chain links TRBV10-3 to TRBJ2-1; 16 nucleotides align to TRBD2. Sequencing used peripheral blood mononuclear cells (PBMCs), obtained at new diagnosis, from a patient treated with antithyroid drugs. The sequence derives from a woman aged 25-40 years with Graves disease. The CDR3 region is CATSTAGLAGGNVFEQFF. The CDR3 DNA sequence: TGTGCCACTTCCACCGCGGGACTAGCGGGAGGGAATGTGTTTGAGCAGTTCTTC.